Following are 6 T cell receptor beta chains from one sample sequenced in a study of T cells expressing NK-cell markers (dated by TCRdb to the early 2020s). The library was produced with 5' RACE. The sequencing machine was an Illumina HiSeq 2000. The reads, reprocessed by TCRdb, yield one row per CDR3 protein sequence and no DNA. This sample's table has entries for about 390,000 distinct CDR3 sequences. About 10% of the sample goes to the ten largest clones. Sequenced material: blood T cells: a sorted CD56 or NKG2C T cell subset, CD4+ or CD8+ T cells, or bulk PBMC T cells (not recorded which). The receptors here all came from a woman aged 45 to 65 in good health. Donor details come from another sample of the same person, matched by shared clones.

The chain has TRBV5-6 and TRBJ2-7; there is no DNA to check the TCRdb D call of TRBD1. CDR1 and CDR2 (germline): SGHDT, YYEEEE. This CDR3 has 14 amino acids. CDR3: CASSLYQGSYEQYF.

This chain links TRBV20-1 with TRBJ2-1; TCRdb outputs TRBD2, but without DNA this stays unchecked. The CDR3 runs to 12 residues. Germline loops: CDR1 DFQATT, CDR2 SNEGSKA (reference sequence). CDR3: CSAALAEDEQFF.

The chain recombines TRBV3-1 with TRBJ1-2; absent DNA, TCRdb's TRBD1 call cannot be checked. The CDR3 contains 13 residues. Germline V gives CDR1 LGHDT, CDR2 YNNKEL (reference sequence). The CDR3 here is CASSPTGPYGYTF.

This chain links TRBV23-1 with TRBJ2-2; TCRdb indicates TRBD2, and absent DNA this call remains unverified. TRBV23-1 is designated an ORF whose function remains uncertain. This CDR3 spans 14 amino acids. The CDR3 is CASSHPGLAGELFF.

The rearrangement links TRBV15 to TRBJ2-7; with no DNA, the TCRdb D assignment of TRBD2 cannot be verified. The CDR3 contains 15 residues. CDR1 is LNHNV, CDR2 YYDKDF, per germline (reference sequence). The CDR3: CATSPLTALSYEQYF. Full variable domain (missing parts from reference TRBV15 and TRBJ2-7): DAMVIQNPRYQVTQFGKPVTLSCSQTLNHNVMYWYQQKSSQAPKLLFHYYDKDFNNEADTPDNFQSRRPNTSFCFLDIRSPGLGDTAMYLCATSPLTALSYEQYFGPGTRLTVT.

This chain's CDR3 is CASSLDSGPQRRFF. This sequence joins TRBV5-1 and TRBJ2-1; TCRdb designates TRBD2, a call that cannot be tested without DNA. The length of the CDR3 is 14 residues. The germline CDR1 and CDR2 sequences are SGHRS and YFSETQ.